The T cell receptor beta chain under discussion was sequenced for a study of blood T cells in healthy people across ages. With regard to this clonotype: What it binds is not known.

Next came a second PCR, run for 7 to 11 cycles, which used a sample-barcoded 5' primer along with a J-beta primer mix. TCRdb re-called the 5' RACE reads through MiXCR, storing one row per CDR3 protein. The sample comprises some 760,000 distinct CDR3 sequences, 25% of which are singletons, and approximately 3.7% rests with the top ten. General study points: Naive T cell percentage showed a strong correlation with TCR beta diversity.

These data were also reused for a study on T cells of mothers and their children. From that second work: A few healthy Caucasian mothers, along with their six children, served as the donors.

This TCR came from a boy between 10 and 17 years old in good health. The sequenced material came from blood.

CDR3 nucleotides: TGTGCCAGCAGAGACGAGGGGTCAGAGACCCAGTACTTC. Translating it yields CASRDEGSETQYF. The gene calls are TRBV28 and TRBJ2-5, with D perhaps matching TRBD1 or TRBD2 (5 bases each). Germline V CDR1 and CDR2: MDHEN, SYDVKM. V lost 6 bases and J 4 bases, leaving 12 bases between the germline ends. The CDR3 is 13 residues long.